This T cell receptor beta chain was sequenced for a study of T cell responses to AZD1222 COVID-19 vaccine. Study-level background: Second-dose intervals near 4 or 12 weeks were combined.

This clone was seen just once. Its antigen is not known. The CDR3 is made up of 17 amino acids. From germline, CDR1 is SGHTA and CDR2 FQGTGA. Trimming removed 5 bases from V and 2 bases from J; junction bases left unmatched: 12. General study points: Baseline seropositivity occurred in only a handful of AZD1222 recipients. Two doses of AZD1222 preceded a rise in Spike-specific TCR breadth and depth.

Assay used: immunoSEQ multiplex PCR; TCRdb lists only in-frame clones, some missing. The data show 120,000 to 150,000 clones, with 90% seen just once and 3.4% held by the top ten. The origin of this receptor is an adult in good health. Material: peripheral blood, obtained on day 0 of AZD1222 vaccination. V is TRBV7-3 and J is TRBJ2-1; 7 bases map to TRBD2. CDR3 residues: CASSPSSGGSPYNEQFF. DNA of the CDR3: TGTGCCAGCAGCCCGTCGAGTGGCGGGAGTCCCTACAATGAGCAGTTCTTC.